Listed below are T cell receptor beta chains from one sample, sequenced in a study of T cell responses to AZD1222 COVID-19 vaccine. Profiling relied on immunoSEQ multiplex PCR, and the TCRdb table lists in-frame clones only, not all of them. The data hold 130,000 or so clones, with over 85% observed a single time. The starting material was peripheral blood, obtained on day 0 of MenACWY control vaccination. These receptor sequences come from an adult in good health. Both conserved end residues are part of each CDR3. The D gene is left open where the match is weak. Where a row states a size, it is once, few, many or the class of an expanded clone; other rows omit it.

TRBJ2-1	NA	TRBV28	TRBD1	CASKGHRGPYNEQFF	TGTGCCAGCAAGGGCCACAGGGGGCCCTACAATGAGCAGTTCTTC
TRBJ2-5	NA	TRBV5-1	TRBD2	CASSFSGEETQYF	TGCGCCAGCAGCTTTAGCGGGGAAGAGACCCAGTACTTC
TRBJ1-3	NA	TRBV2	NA	CASIRGLQGGNTIYF	TGTGCCAGCATCCGAGGTCTACAAGGAGGAAACACCATATATTTT
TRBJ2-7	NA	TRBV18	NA	CASSSGSDYEQYF	TGTGCCAGCTCATCGGGGTCGGACTACGAGCAGTACTTC
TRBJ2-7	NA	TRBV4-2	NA	CASSLDRGTYEQYF	TGTGCCAGCAGCCTCGACAGAGGGACCTACGAGCAGTACTTC
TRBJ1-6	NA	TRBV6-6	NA	CAGSSAQNNSPLHF	TGTGCCGGATCCTCGGCACAGAATAATTCACCCCTCCACTTT
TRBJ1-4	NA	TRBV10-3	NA	CAISEGQGDEKLFF	TGTGCCATCAGTGAGGGTCAGGGTGATGAAAAACTGTTTTTT
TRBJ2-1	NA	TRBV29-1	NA	CSVDVPGVGNEQFF	TGCAGCGTTGATGTTCCGGGTGTTGGCAATGAGCAGTTCTTC
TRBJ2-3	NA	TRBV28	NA	CASGGGGLADTQYF	TGTGCCAGCGGAGGGGGCGGGTTGGCAGATACGCAGTATTTT
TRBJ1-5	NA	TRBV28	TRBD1	CASRRGTGASNQPQHF	TGTGCCAGCCGCCGTGGGACAGGGGCGAGCAATCAGCCCCAGCATTTT
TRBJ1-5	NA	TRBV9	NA	CASSPPGVNQPQHF	TGTGCCAGCAGCCCTCCAGGGGTAAATCAGCCCCAGCATTTT
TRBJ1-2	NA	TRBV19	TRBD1	CASNLQGGYGYTF	TGTGCCAGTAATTTACAGGGGGGTTATGGCTACACCTTC
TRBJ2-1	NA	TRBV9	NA	CASSGGTASYNEQFF	TGTGCCAGCTCGGGTGGGACTGCATCCTACAATGAGCAGTTCTTC
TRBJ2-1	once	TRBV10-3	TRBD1	CAISEGQGAYNEQFF	TGTGCCATCAGTGAGGGACAGGGGGCCTACAATGAGCAGTTCTTC
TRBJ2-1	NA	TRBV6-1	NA	CASSEEVGAYNEQFF	TGTGCCAGCAGTGAAGAGGTGGGGGCCTACAATGAGCAGTTCTTC
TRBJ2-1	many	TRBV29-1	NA	CSVGRDQGQNEQFF	TGCAGCGTGGGACGGGACCAAGGCCAGAATGAGCAGTTCTTC
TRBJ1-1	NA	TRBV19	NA	CASSIDSWGQMNTEAFF	TGTGCCAGTAGTATAGATTCCTGGGGGCAGATGAACACTGAAGCTTTCTTT
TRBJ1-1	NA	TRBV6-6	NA	CASKNTEAFF	TGTGCCAGCAAAAACACTGAAGCTTTCTTT
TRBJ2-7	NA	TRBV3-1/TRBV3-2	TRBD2	CASSQGFLAGAYEQYF	TGTGCCAGCAGCCAAGGGTTTCTAGCGGGGGCTTACGAGCAGTACTTC
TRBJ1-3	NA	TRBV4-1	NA	CASSQETGASGNTIYF	TGCGCCAGCAGCCAGGAGACAGGAGCCTCAGGAAACACCATATATTTT
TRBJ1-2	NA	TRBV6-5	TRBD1	CASRATGAYGYTF	TGTGCCAGCAGAGCGACAGGGGCCTATGGCTACACCTTC
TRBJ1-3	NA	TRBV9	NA	CASSVGIGRTYGNTIYF	TGTGCCAGCAGCGTAGGGATCGGACGGACTTATGGAAACACCATATATTTT
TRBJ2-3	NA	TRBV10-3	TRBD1	CAISEGGTGAGTQYF	TGTGCCATCAGTGAGGGGGGGACAGGGGCTGGTACGCAGTATTTT
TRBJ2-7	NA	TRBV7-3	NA	CASSLSGGDTYEQYF	TGTGCCAGCAGCTTATCTGGCGGAGACACCTACGAGCAGTACTTC
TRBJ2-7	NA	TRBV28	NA	CASGGNSYEQYF	TGTGCCAGCGGAGGGAATAGCTACGAGCAGTACTTC
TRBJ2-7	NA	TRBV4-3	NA	CASSQDRDAYEQYF	TGCGCCAGCAGCCAAGATCGGGACGCCTACGAGCAGTACTTC
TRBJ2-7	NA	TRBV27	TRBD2	CASSLWGGEKLPYEQYF	TGTGCCAGCAGTTTATGGGGAGGGGAGAAACTCCCCTACGAGCAGTACTTC